A selection of T cell receptor beta chains follows, all from one sample in a study of blood T cell repertoires in COVID-19. Generated by immunoSEQ multiplex PCR, the TCRdb table keeps only in-frame clones and is missing some. The top ten hold approximately 7.8% of the sample, which has about 310,000 clones, around 87% seen once. The sequencing input was peripheral blood. The source is a woman aged 45-65 years who had recovered from COVID-19. CDR3s include the opening cysteine and the closing phenylalanine or tryptophan. A D gene is named only where the DNA matches it firmly. Only part of the rows carry a size: once, few, many, or a class if the clone is expanded.

d_gene: NA
j_gene: TRBJ2-1
abundance: NA
v_gene: TRBV7-9
CDR3aa: CASSYVSGSYNEQFF
CDR3nt: TGTGCCAGCAGCTACGTTAGCGGCTCCTACAATGAGCAGTTCTTC

d_gene: NA
j_gene: TRBJ1-5
abundance: NA
v_gene: TRBV5-1
CDR3aa: CASSLDSRSQPQHF
CDR3nt: TGCGCCAGCAGCTTGGACAGTAGAAGTCAGCCCCAGCATTTT

d_gene: NA
j_gene: TRBJ2-1
abundance: NA
v_gene: TRBV30
CDR3aa: CAWSAGGNYNEQFF
CDR3nt: TGTGCCTGGTCTGCCGGGGGAAACTACAATGAGCAGTTCTTC

d_gene: TRBD1
j_gene: TRBJ1-1
abundance: NA
v_gene: TRBV5-4
CDR3aa: CASSRDRGAFMNTEAFF
CDR3nt: TGTGCCAGCAGCCGGGACAGGGGGGCCTTTATGAACACTGAAGCTTTCTTT

d_gene: NA
j_gene: TRBJ1-1
abundance: NA
v_gene: TRBV9
CDR3aa: CASSVTEGPWATEAFF
CDR3nt: TGTGCCAGCAGCGTAACGGAGGGTCCGTGGGCCACTGAAGCTTTCTTT

d_gene: TRBD2
j_gene: TRBJ2-5
abundance: NA
v_gene: TRBV4-2
CDR3aa: CASSQVYGEGETQYF
CDR3nt: TGTGCCAGCAGCCAAGTATACGGGGAGGGAGAGACCCAGTACTTC

d_gene: TRBD1
j_gene: TRBJ1-1
abundance: NA
v_gene: TRBV6-5
CDR3aa: CASKQPGGLNTEAFF
CDR3nt: TGTGCCAGCAAACAACCAGGGGGCTTGAACACTGAAGCTTTCTTT

d_gene: NA
j_gene: TRBJ2-1
abundance: NA
v_gene: TRBV10-3
CDR3aa: CAISEGTVEQFF
CDR3nt: TGTGCCATCAGTGAGGGTACGGTTGAGCAGTTCTTC

d_gene: TRBD2
j_gene: TRBJ2-1
abundance: NA
v_gene: TRBV6-5
CDR3aa: CASKPGTSGTNEQFF
CDR3nt: TGTGCCAGCAAACCCGGGACTAGCGGGACCAATGAGCAGTTCTTC

d_gene: NA
j_gene: TRBJ2-7
abundance: few
v_gene: TRBV19
CDR3aa: CASSMGVRSLYEQYF
CDR3nt: TGTGCCAGTAGTATGGGAGTTCGGAGTCTCTACGAGCAGTACTTC

d_gene: NA
j_gene: TRBJ1-6
abundance: few
v_gene: TRBV4-1
CDR3aa: CASSLHSGLNSPLHF
CDR3nt: TGCGCCAGCAGCCTCCATTCAGGGTTAAATTCACCCCTCCACTTT

d_gene: NA
j_gene: TRBJ1-3
abundance: NA
v_gene: TRBV5-6
CDR3aa: CASSSGGNTIYF
CDR3nt: TGTGCCAGCAGCTCGGGTGGAAACACCATATATTTT

d_gene: NA
j_gene: TRBJ1-5
abundance: NA
v_gene: TRBV28
CDR3aa: CASSPLSFSNQPQHF
CDR3nt: TGTGCCAGCAGCCCCCTTAGTTTTAGCAATCAGCCCCAGCATTTT

d_gene: NA
j_gene: TRBJ1-1
abundance: NA
v_gene: TRBV2
CDR3aa: CASSEDGAVTEAFF
CDR3nt: TGTGCCAGCAGTGAAGATGGGGCAGTCACTGAAGCTTTCTTT

d_gene: NA
j_gene: TRBJ1-2
abundance: NA
v_gene: TRBV10-3
CDR3aa: CAISRDRTNYGYTF
CDR3nt: TGTGCCATCAGTAGAGACAGAACTAACTATGGCTACACCTTC

d_gene: NA
j_gene: TRBJ2-1
abundance: NA
v_gene: TRBV5-1
CDR3aa: CASSLQETGPYNEQFF
CDR3nt: TGCGCCAGCAGCCTACAAGAGACGGGTCCCTACAATGAGCAGTTCTTC

d_gene: TRBD2
j_gene: TRBJ2-3
abundance: NA
v_gene: TRBV27
CDR3aa: CASSSATGTSMHDTQYF
CDR3nt: TGTGCCAGCAGTTCGGCTACCGGGACTAGCATGCACGATACGCAGTATTTT

d_gene: TRBD1
j_gene: TRBJ1-5
abundance: NA
v_gene: TRBV28
CDR3aa: CASNSPGQKNQPQHF
CDR3nt: TGTGCCAGCAACAGCCCGGGACAGAAAAATCAGCCCCAGCATTTT

d_gene: TRBD1
j_gene: TRBJ2-2
abundance: few
v_gene: TRBV5-8
CDR3aa: CASSLRTGKNTGELFF
CDR3nt: TGTGCCAGCAGCTTAAGGACAGGGAAGAACACCGGGGAGCTGTTTTTT

d_gene: NA
j_gene: TRBJ1-3
abundance: once
v_gene: TRBV7-9
CDR3aa: CASGSSGNTIYF
CDR3nt: TGTGCCAGTGGGAGCTCTGGAAACACCATATATTTT

d_gene: TRBD2
j_gene: TRBJ2-1
abundance: NA
v_gene: TRBV28
CDR3aa: CASSTPLAGGLQKQFF
CDR3nt: TGTGCCAGCAGTACACCACTAGCGGGAGGGCTGCAAAAGCAGTTCTTC

d_gene: TRBD2
j_gene: TRBJ2-5
abundance: once
v_gene: TRBV11-2
CDR3aa: CASSPGGQETQYF
CDR3nt: TGTGCCAGCTCCCCCGGGGGGCAAGAGACCCAGTACTTC

d_gene: TRBD1
j_gene: TRBJ1-2
abundance: few
v_gene: TRBV27
CDR3aa: CASSLSRQGSGYTF
CDR3nt: TGTGCCAGCAGTTTATCGAGACAGGGGTCCGGCTACACCTTC

d_gene: NA
j_gene: TRBJ1-4
abundance: NA
v_gene: TRBV9
CDR3aa: CASSVQGSGKEKLFF
CDR3nt: TGTGCCAGCAGCGTCCAGGGGTCAGGAAAGGAAAAACTGTTTTTT

d_gene: NA
j_gene: TRBJ1-3
abundance: NA
v_gene: TRBV10-3
CDR3aa: CAISEPVLTGSGNTIYF
CDR3nt: TGTGCCATCAGTGAGCCTGTACTGACAGGCTCTGGAAACACCATATATTTT

d_gene: NA
j_gene: TRBJ2-3
abundance: once
v_gene: TRBV28
CDR3aa: CASSGTSDTQYF
CDR3nt: TGTGCCAGCAGTGGGACTTCAGATACGCAGTATTTT

d_gene: TRBD2
j_gene: TRBJ2-4
abundance: NA
v_gene: TRBV4-1
CDR3aa: CASSQESSGGKNIQYF
CDR3nt: TGCGCCAGCAGCCAAGAGAGCTCCGGGGGGAAAAACATTCAGTACTTC

d_gene: TRBD1
j_gene: TRBJ1-4
abundance: NA
v_gene: TRBV18
CDR3aa: CASSLRTGGFSTNEKLFF
CDR3nt: TGTGCCAGCTCTCTGAGGACAGGGGGCTTTTCAACTAATGAAAAACTGTTTTTT

d_gene: NA
j_gene: TRBJ1-5
abundance: NA
v_gene: TRBV20-1
CDR3aa: CSASGGYNQPQHF
CDR3nt: TGCAGTGCTAGTGGCGGTTACAATCAGCCCCAGCATTTT

d_gene: NA
j_gene: TRBJ1-1
abundance: NA
v_gene: TRBV6-6
CDR3aa: CASSYAEYSEAFF
CDR3nt: TGTGCCAGCAGTTACGCGGAGTACTCTGAAGCTTTCTTT

d_gene: NA
j_gene: TRBJ1-1
abundance: NA
v_gene: TRBV5-4
CDR3aa: CASSLADKAAFF
CDR3nt: TGTGCCAGCAGCTTGGCGGACAAGGCAGCTTTCTTT

d_gene: TRBD1
j_gene: TRBJ1-2
abundance: once
v_gene: TRBV2
CDR3aa: CASKATGNYGYTF
CDR3nt: TGTGCCAGCAAAGCGACAGGGAACTATGGCTACACCTTC

d_gene: NA
j_gene: TRBJ1-2
abundance: NA
v_gene: TRBV5-5
CDR3aa: CASSLARLSYGYTF
CDR3nt: TGTGCCAGCAGCTTGGCGCGGTTAAGCTATGGCTACACCTTC

d_gene: TRBD1
j_gene: TRBJ2-7
abundance: NA
v_gene: TRBV7-2
CDR3aa: CASTGTGVGEQYF
CDR3nt: TGTGCCAGCACCGGGACAGGGGTGGGCGAGCAGTACTTC

d_gene: NA
j_gene: TRBJ1-5
abundance: NA
v_gene: TRBV6-5
CDR3aa: CASSNQASNQPQHF
CDR3nt: TGTGCCAGCAGCAATCAGGCAAGCAATCAGCCCCAGCATTTT

d_gene: NA
j_gene: TRBJ1-2
abundance: NA
v_gene: TRBV30
CDR3aa: CAWGVTGPYGYTF
CDR3nt: TGTGCCTGGGGGGTAACAGGGCCCTATGGCTACACCTTC